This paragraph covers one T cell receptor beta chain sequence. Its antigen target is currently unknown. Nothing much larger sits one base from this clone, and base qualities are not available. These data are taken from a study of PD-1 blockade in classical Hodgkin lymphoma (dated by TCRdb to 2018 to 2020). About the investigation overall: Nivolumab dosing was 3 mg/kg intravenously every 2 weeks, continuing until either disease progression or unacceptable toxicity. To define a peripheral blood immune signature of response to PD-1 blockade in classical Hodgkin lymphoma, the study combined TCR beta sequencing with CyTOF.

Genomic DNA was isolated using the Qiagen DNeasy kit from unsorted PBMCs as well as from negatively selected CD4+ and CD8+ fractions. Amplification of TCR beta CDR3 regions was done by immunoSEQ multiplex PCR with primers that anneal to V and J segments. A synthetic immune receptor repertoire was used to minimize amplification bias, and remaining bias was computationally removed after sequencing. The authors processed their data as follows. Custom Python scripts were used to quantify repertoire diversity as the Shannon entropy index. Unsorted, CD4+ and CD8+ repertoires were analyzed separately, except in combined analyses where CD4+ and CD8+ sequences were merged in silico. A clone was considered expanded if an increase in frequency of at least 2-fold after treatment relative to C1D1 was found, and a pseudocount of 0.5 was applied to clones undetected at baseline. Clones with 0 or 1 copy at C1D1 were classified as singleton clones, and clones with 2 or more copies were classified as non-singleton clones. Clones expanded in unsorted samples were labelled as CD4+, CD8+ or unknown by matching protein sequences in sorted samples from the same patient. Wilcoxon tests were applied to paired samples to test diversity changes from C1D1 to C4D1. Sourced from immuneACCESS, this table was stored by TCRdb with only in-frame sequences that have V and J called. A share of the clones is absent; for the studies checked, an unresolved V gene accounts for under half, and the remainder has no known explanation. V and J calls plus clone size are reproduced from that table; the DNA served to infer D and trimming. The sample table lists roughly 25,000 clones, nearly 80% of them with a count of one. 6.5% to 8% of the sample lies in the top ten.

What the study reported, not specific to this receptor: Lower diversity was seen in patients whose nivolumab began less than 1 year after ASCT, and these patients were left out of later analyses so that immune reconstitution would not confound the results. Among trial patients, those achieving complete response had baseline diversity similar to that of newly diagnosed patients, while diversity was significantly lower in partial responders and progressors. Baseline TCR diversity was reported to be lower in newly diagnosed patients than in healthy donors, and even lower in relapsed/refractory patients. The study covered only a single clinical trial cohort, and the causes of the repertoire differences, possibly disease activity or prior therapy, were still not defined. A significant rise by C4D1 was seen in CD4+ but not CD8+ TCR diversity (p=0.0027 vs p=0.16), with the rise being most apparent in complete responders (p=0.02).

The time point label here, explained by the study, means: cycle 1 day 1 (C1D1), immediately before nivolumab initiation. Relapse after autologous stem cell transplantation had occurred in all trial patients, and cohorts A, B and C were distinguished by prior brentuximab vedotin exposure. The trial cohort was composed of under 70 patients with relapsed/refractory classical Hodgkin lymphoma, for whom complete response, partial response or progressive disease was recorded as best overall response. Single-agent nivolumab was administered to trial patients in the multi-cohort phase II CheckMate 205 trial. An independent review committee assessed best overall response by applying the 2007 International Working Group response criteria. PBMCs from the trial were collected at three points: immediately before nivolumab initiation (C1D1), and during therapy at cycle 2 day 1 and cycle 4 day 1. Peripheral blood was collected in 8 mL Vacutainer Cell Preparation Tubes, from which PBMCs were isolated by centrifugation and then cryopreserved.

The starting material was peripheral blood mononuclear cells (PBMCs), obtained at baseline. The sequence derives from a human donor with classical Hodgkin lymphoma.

The sequenced DNA is TGTGCCAGTAGTCCCATCGGACAAGTTGGGGCCAACGTCCTGACTTTC. It is translated as CASSPIGQVGANVLTF. The sequence is built from TRBV19 and TRBJ2-6; matching of 5 bases hints at TRBD1 as the D gene. CDR1 and CDR2 were assigned from the germline V gene (reference sequence) as LNHDA and SQIVND. The CDR3 goes from the cysteine to the phenylalanine over 16 residues. The DNA shown is the 48-base CDR3, in frame from base 1. V lost 5 bases and J lost 3 bases; the stretch between them is 14 bases long.